Shown below are 21 T cell receptor beta chains from a single sample sequenced in a study of blood T cell repertoires in COVID-19 (dated by TCRdb to the early 2020s). Libraries were prepared through the immunoSEQ multiplex PCR assay. TCRdb holds this immuneACCESS table with in-frame rearrangements only. Some clones are missing; in checked studies, unresolved V genes explain under half, and the rest has no known cause. The sample yields 110,000 or so clones; roughly 76% were counted once. The biggest ten clones account for 8.5% to 9.5% of the sample. The sample consisted of peripheral blood. The receptors come from a woman aged 70-85 years with acute or convalescent COVID-19.

This clone has a single count. The chain links TRBV19 to TRBJ1-2; 8 nucleotides match TRBD1. Trimming removed 7 bases from V and 8 bases from J; junction bases left unmatched: 12. Germline V lookup: CDR1 LNHDA, CDR2 SQIVND (reference sequence). The CDR3 covers 14 residues. DNA of the CDR3: TGTGCCAGTATCTCTCTTACAGGGGGAGGAGGCTACACCTTC. Translation gives CASISLTGGGGYTF.

The CDR3, as DNA: TGTGCCAGCAGTTTAAGGGGTACCTACAATGAGCAGTTCTTC. This translates into CASSLRGTYNEQFF. V gene TRBV28 combines with J gene TRBJ2-1, with TRBD1 as a possible D gene (5 bases). From germline, CDR1 is MDHEN and CDR2 SYDVKM. V gave up 2 bases and J gave up 2 bases, with 7 bases separating them. The CDR3 contains 14 residues.

J is TRBJ1-1 and V is TRBV7-9, with D perhaps matching TRBD1 (5 bases). The CDR3 has 17 residues. The ends were cut back, 4 bases at V and 1 base at J, with 19 bases in the middle. Germline V gene lookup returns CDR1 SEHNR and CDR2 FQNEAQ (reference sequence). CDR3 loop: CASSSRLARTRNTEAFF. Here the CDR3 DNA reads TGTGCCAGCAGCTCAAGGCTGGCCCGGACAAGGAACACTGAAGCTTTCTTT.

Comment on this clone: This CDR3 is also generated by other DNA sequences in the sample. The chain recombines TRBV6-5 with TRBJ1-1; tentative D call: TRBD1 (5 bases). V was clipped by 6 bases and J by 0 bases, with 11 bases between them. This CDR3 comprises 14 residues. The germline gives CDR1 MNHEY, CDR2 SVGAGI. This CDR3 reads CASRTGLVNTEAFF. The CDR3, as DNA: TGTGCCAGCAGAACAGGATTGGTGAACACTGAAGCTTTCTTT.

In this sample, this clone turned up a few times. The rearrangement uses TRBV19 and TRBJ1-1; D unclear. This CDR3 comprises 17 residues. Germline CDR1 LNHDA, CDR2 SQIVND (reference sequence). Trimming took off 5 bases at V and 0 bases at J, with 19 bases between the two ends. The CDR3: CASSPTPRTVMNTEAFF. The CDR3 DNA is TGTGCCAGTAGTCCGACACCTCGAACTGTGATGAACACTGAAGCTTTCTTT.

V usage is TRBV5-1 and J usage is TRBJ1-3; maybe TRBD1 (5 bases). Germline V gene sequence: CDR1 SGHRS, CDR2 YFSETQ. CDR3 length equals 15 residues. With 0 bases removed from V and 1 base from J, the gap between germline ends came to 8 bases. DNA of the CDR3: TGCGCCAGCAGCTTGGGATCAGGGTCTGGAAACACCATATATTTT. Translating gives CASSLGSGSGNTIYF.

The V call is TRBV5-5, the J call TRBJ1-1, with 8 bases identical to TRBD1. V dropped 4 bases and J dropped 1; count of bases not matched to a gene: 9. Germline V gene sequence: CDR1 SGHKS, CDR2 YYEKEE (reference sequence). The length of the CDR3 is 16 residues. This CDR3 is CASSILQGAPNTEAFF. The CDR3 region has the DNA TGTGCCAGCAGCATATTGCAGGGGGCACCGAACACTGAAGCTTTCTTT.

The V and J genes are TRBV6-5 and TRBJ2-3, with 12 nucleotides matching TRBD2. The V segment lost 5 bases and the J segment 1 base; nucleotides outside the gene matches: 1. From germline, CDR1 is MNHEY and CDR2 SVGAGI. This CDR3 spans 15 amino acids. The CDR3 is CASSRLAGGTDTQYF. As DNA, the CDR3 is TGTGCCAGCAGTAGACTAGCGGGGGGCACAGATACGCAGTATTTT.

J is TRBJ1-5 and V is TRBV15; D remains unclear. This CDR3 contains 16 residues. CDR1 and CDR2 (germline): LNHNV, YYDKDF (reference sequence). V lost 0 bases and J 0 bases, leaving 9 bases between the germline ends. CDR3 region: CATSRDVEDSNQPQHF. The CDR3 bases are TGTGCCACCAGCAGAGATGTGGAGGATAGCAATCAGCCCCAGCATTTT.

This clone was detected only once. The V and J genes are TRBV18 and TRBJ2-3; possibly TRBD1 for D (6 bases). The ends were cut back, 3 bases at V and 3 bases at J, with 13 bases in the middle. The CDR3 loop spans 15 amino acids. The germline V gene encodes CDR1 KGHSH and CDR2 LQKENI. The CDR3 sequence is CASSPQGRGTDTQYF. CDR3 DNA: TGTGCCAGCTCACCCCAGGGAAGGGGGACAGATACGCAGTATTTT.

The chain employs TRBV7-2 and TRBJ1-6, with 7 bases that match TRBD1. After removal of 5 bases from V and 10 bases from J, the junction contained 17 bases not matched to a gene. The germline CDR1 and CDR2 sequences are SGHTA and FQGNSA. The CDR3 has 17 amino acids. The CDR3 region has the DNA TGTGCCAGCAGCCTTTCCCTCCGGGGACAGTTCGGGTCACCCCTCCACTTT. Its protein is CASSLSLRGQFGSPLHF.

The chain combines TRBV3-1 (or the pseudogene TRBV3-2) with TRBJ1-6; TRBD1 matches at 8 bases. The germline V gene has CDR1 LGHDT and CDR2 YNNKEL (reference sequence). V trimming: 1 base; J trimming: 10 bases; junction bases outside the gene matches: 0. The CDR3 covers 13 residues. The CDR3 region has the DNA TGTGCCAGCAGCCAAGCAGGGGGCTCACCCCTCCACTTT. Residues: CASSQAGGSPLHF.

This chain uses TRBV7-2 with TRBJ2-5, with 7 bases that match TRBD1. The J segment lost 1 base and the V segment lost 5 bases, leaving 10 bases of the junction unmatched. Germline V gene data show CDR1 as SGHTA and CDR2 as FQGNSA. There are 16 residues in the CDR3. This chain's CDR3 is CASSPHPTGFQETQYF. CDR3 bases: TGTGCCAGCAGCCCTCACCCGACAGGGTTCCAAGAGACCCAGTACTTC.

The V gene is TRBV2, the J gene TRBJ2-7; 9 nucleotides align to TRBD1. Germline V gene data show CDR1 as SNHLY and CDR2 as FYNNEI. J lost 3 bases, V lost 5 bases, and 11 bases had no gene match. The CDR3 sequence is 16 residues long. CDR3: CASSTKPPGQGYEQYF. The CDR3 DNA reads as TGTGCCAGCAGTACCAAACCCCCGGGACAGGGCTACGAGCAGTACTTC.

The V and J genes are TRBV19 and TRBJ2-7; 10 bases map to TRBD1. The CDR3 is 14 residues long. V shed 5 bases and J 4 bases; nucleotides not matched to a gene: 5. The germline V gene has CDR1 LNHDA and CDR2 SQIVND (reference sequence). The CDR3 sequence is CASSPRDRGYEQYF. DNA for the CDR3: TGTGCCAGTAGTCCCCGGGACAGGGGTTACGAGCAGTACTTC.

The chain employs TRBV9 and TRBJ1-2; 7 bases map to TRBD1. The length of the CDR3 is 16 residues. In germline, CDR1 is SGDLS, CDR2 YYNGEE. V lost 0 bases and J lost 4; bases outside the gene matches: 9. Here the CDR3 DNA reads TGTGCCAGCAGCGTAGAAGGGACAGATGTGTCCTATGGCTACACCTTC. Protein: CASSVEGTDVSYGYTF.

V and J are TRBV10-3 and TRBJ2-7; 7 nucleotides line up with TRBD1. The CDR3 has 13 residues. CDR1 is ENHRY, CDR2 SYGVKD, per germline. The junction had 12 bases not matched to a gene; V was cut back by 10 bases and J by 6 bases. Here the CDR3 DNA reads TGTGCCACTTGTAGACAGGGCCAGGCCGAGCAGTACTTC. Its translation: CATCRQGQAEQYF.

The chain recombines TRBV10-3 with TRBJ2-1, with a tentative D call TRBD2 (6 bases). Germline V CDR1 and CDR2: ENHRY, SYGVKD. V dropped 6 bases and J dropped 9 bases, with 15 bases sitting between them. This CDR3 spans 13 amino acids. Written as DNA, the CDR3 is TGTGCCATCAGGGGGGAGGTGGGGACTGAGCAGTTCTTC. Its protein is CAIRGEVGTEQFF.

This sequence joins TRBV3-1 (or the pseudogene TRBV3-2) and TRBJ2-7; 10 nucleotides match TRBD1. This CDR3 is built from 13 residues. From germline, CDR1 is LGHDT and CDR2 YNNKEL (reference sequence). V shed 8 bases and J 2 bases; nucleotides not matched to a gene: 3. The CDR3 DNA follows: TGTGCCAGCGGGACAGGGGACACCTACGAGCAGTACTTC. As protein: CASGTGDTYEQYF.

The chain combines TRBV10-1 with TRBJ2-2; TRBD2 aligns across 8 bases. J lost 7 bases, V lost 6 bases, and 4 bases had no gene match. This CDR3 comprises 13 residues. CDR1 and CDR2 from the germline V gene are WNHNN and SYGVQD (reference sequence). The CDR3 DNA reads TGCGCCAGCAGCGGACTAGCAAGCGGGGAGCTGTTTTTT. Translation gives CASSGLASGELFF.

V and J are TRBV6-6 and TRBJ2-5; 8 bases map to TRBD2. CDR3 length equals 14 residues. V trimming: 6 bases; J trimming: 0 bases; junction bases outside the gene matches: 3. Germline V gene lookup returns CDR1 MNHNY and CDR2 SVGAGI (reference sequence). The CDR3 bases are TGTGCCAGCAGCCCGCGGGGGGACCAAGAGACCCAGTACTTC. It is translated as CASSPRGDQETQYF.